The TCR beta chain described here comes from a study of blood T cell repertoires in COVID-19. Study at large: The United States, Italy and Spain supplied acute and convalescent COVID-19 samples. Sources were T cells, B-cell-depleted T cells, or PBMCs; the material itself was cDNA or gDNA.

Germline-derived CDR1 and CDR2 are LNHDA and SQIVND (reference sequence). The CDR3 contains 14 residues. V shed 4 bases and J 4 bases; nucleotides not matched to a gene: 6. Original handling: Researchers report that nucleated cell counts were estimated from reference gene primer amplification. The data were produced by immunoSEQ multiplex PCR, yet TCRdb's version contains in-frame clones alone and is incomplete. V, J and clone size are taken as reported in that table, and D and trimming were inferred from the DNA itself. The table records fewer than 150,000 clones, 70% to 85% of them present only once.

The sequence came from a human donor in a cohort sampled during active COVID-19. The rearrangement uses TRBV19 and TRBJ1-1; 7 bases match TRBD1. Sequencing was done on a sample of peripheral blood. The CDR3 loop reads CASSSRGQITEAFF. In DNA form, the CDR3 reads TGTGCCAGTAGTAGCCGGGGACAGATCACTGAAGCTTTCTTT.